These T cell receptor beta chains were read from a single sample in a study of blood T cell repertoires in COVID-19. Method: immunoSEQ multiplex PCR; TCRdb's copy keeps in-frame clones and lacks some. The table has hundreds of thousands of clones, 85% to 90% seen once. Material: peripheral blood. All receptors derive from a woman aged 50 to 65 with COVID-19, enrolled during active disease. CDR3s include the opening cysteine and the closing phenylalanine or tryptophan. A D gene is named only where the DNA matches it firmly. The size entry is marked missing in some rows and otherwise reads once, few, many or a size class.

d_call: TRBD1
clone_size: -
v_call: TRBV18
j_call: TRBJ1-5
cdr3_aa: CASSPGGQVEQPQHF
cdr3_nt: TGTGCCAGCTCACCTGGGGGACAGGTTGAACAGCCCCAGCATTTT

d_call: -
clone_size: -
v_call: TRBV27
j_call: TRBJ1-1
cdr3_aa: CASSLALNTEAFF
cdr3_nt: TGTGCCAGCAGTTTGGCATTGAACACTGAAGCTTTCTTT

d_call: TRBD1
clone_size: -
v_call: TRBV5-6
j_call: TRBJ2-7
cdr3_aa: CASSWTWDRSYEQYF
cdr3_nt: TGTGCCAGCAGCTGGACGTGGGACAGGTCCTACGAGCAGTACTTC

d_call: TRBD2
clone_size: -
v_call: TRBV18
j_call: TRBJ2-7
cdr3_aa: CASSRGRGSYEQYF
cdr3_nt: TGTGCCAGCTCACGCGGGAGGGGATCCTACGAGCAGTACTTC

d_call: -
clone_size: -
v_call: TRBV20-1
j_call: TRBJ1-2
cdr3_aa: CSASMAGGYGYTF
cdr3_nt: TGCAGTGCTAGTATGGCGGGCGGTTATGGCTACACCTTC

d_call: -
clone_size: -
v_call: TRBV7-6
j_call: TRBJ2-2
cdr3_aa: CASSRLDRDTGELFF
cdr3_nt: TGTGCCAGCAGCCGTTTAGACAGAGACACCGGGGAGCTGTTTTTT

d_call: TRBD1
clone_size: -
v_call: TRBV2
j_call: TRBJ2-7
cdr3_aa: CATMRDRVDEQYF
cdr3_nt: TGTGCCACCATGCGGGACAGGGTCGACGAGCAGTACTTC

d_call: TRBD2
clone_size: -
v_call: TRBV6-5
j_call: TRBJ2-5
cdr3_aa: CASNIAGGPVETQYF
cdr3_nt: TGTGCCAGCAACATAGCGGGAGGGCCGGTAGAGACCCAGTACTTC

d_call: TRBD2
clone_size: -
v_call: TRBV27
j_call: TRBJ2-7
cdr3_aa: CASSSGLADRSYEQYF
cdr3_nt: TGTGCCAGCAGTTCGGGACTAGCGGATCGCTCCTACGAGCAGTACTTC

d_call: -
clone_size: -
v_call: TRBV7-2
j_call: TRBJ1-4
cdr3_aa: CASSLSGRDEKLFF
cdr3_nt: TGTGCCAGCAGCTTAAGTGGGAGGGATGAAAAACTGTTTTTT

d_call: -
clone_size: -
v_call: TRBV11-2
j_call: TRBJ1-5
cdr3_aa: CASSPGVGVSNQPQHF
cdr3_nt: TGTGCCAGCAGCCCGGGGGTAGGGGTGAGCAATCAGCCCCAGCATTTT

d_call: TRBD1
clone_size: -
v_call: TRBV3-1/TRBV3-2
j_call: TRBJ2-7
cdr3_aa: CASSSTGESRYEQYF
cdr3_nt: TGTGCCAGCAGCTCCACAGGGGAGTCTAGGTACGAGCAGTACTTC

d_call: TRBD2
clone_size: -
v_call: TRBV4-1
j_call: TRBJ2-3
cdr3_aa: CASSPVTSDPTDTQYF
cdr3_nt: TGCGCCAGCAGCCCAGTGACTAGCGACCCAACAGATACGCAGTATTTT

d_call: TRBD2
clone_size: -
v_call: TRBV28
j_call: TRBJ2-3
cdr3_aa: CASSPLAGGTTDTQYF
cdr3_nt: TGTGCCAGCAGTCCTTTAGCGGGAGGCACGACAGATACGCAGTATTTT

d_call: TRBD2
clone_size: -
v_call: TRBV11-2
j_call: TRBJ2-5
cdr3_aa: CASSLGTSGRERETQYF
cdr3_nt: TGTGCCAGCAGCTTAGGGACTAGCGGGAGGGAGAGAGAGACCCAGTACTTC

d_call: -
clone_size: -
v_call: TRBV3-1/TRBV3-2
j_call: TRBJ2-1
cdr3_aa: CASRQAVSSYNEQFF
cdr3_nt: TGTGCCAGCCGACAGGCGGTTAGCTCCTACAATGAGCAGTTCTTC

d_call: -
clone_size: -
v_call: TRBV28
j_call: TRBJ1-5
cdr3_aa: CASTPPSVNQPQHF
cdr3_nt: TGTGCCAGCACCCCACCTTCGGTGAATCAGCCCCAGCATTTT

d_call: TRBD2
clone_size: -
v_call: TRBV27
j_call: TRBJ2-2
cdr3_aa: CASSLSNSGRAGELFF
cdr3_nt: TGTGCCAGCAGTTTATCGAATAGCGGGAGGGCCGGGGAGCTGTTTTTT

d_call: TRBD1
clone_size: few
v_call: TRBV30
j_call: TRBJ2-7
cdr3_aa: CAYRDREYEQYF
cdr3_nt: TGTGCCTACCGGGACAGGGAGTACGAGCAGTACTTC

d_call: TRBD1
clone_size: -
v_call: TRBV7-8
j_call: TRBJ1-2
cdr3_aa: CASSSDRGRGYTF
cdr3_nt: TGTGCCAGCAGCTCCGACAGGGGACGGGGCTACACCTTC

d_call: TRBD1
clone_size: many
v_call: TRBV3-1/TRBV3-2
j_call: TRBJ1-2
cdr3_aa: CASSENSPGGNGYTF
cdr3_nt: TGTGCCAGCAGCGAAAACTCCCCAGGGGGCAATGGCTACACCTTC

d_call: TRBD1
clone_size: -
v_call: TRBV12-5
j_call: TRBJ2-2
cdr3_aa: CASGSLGGSNGELFF
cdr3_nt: TGTGCTAGTGGTTCCCTAGGGGGCTCGAACGGGGAGCTGTTTTTT

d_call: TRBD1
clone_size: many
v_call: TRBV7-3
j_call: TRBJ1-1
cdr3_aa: CASSSTTGQGTEAFF
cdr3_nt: TGTGCCAGCAGCTCGACGACAGGGCAAGGGACTGAAGCTTTCTTT